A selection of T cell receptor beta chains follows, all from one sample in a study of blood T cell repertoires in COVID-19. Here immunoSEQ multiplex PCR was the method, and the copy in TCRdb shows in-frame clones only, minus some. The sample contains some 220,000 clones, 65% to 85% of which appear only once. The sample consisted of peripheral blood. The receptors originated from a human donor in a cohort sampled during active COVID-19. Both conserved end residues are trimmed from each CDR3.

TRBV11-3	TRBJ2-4	ASSLGLRSTTTEAKNIQY
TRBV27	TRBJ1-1	ASSFHDRDTEAF
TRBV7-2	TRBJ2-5	ASSGEVQETQY
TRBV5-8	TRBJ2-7	ASSPPGDRAYEQY
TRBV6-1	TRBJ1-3	ASSEADGSGNTIY
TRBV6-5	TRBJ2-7	ASSRTSVLYEQY
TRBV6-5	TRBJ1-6	ASSRAPGQNSPLH
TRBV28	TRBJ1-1	ASSTGQGSPPEAF
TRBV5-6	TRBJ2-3	ASSLSGTGTDTQY
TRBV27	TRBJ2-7	ASSLGQGWYEQY
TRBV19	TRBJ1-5	ASSTPNQPQH
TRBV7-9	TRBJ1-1	ASSLVRGPEAF
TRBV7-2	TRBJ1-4	ASSQEGQGLKLF
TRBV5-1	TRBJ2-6	ASSSNPSGAFSSGANVLT
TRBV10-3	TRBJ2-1	AISDSRSSYNEQF
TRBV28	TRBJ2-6	ASSLNRDSGANVLT
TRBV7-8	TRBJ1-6	ASSGRTGRNSPLH
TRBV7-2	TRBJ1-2	ATEQGANYGYT
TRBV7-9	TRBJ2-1	ASNHRDRETNEQF
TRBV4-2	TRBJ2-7	ASSQSTGITSYEQY
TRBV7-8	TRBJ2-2	ASSLEGTGLSGELF
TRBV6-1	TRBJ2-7	ASSEAPGQGFYEQY
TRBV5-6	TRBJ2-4	ASSFRDRGPSAKNIQY
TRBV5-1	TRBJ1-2	ASRPTGDFGYGYT
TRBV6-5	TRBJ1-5	ASKQGPSNQPQH
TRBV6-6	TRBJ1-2	ASRLVEYGYT
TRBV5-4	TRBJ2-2	ASSLQGGGNTGELF
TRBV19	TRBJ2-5	ASSIGGHGETQY
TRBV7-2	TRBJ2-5	ASSLGLAGGQETQY
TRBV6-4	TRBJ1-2	ASSDTGGGYGYT
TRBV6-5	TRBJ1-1	ASSYGAGRNTEAF
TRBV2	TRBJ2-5	ASRRDRAASSETQY
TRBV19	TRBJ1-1	ASSPQGQGAQAF
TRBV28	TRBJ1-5	ASSSTGGFYQPQH
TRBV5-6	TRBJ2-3	ASSLGQTDTQY
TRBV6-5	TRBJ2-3	ASSWSGRRTDTQY
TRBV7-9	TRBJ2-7	ASSSGLALGYEQY
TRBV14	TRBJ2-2	ASSPLTGTSHTGELF
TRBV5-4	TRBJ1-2	ASSRGQEFYGYT
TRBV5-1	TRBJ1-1	ASSLGGTLMNTEAF
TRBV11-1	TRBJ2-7	ASSLRGLAPSYEQY
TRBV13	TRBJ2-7	ASSKNDRVVGYEQY
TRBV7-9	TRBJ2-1	ASSLVGQGTDEQF
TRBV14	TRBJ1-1	ASSPIGVNTEAF
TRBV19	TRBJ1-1	ASIHRTGPAF
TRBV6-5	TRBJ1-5	ASGAGNQPQH
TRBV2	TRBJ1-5	ASTGMSNQPQH
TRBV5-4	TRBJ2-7	ASSSEPGAVYEQY
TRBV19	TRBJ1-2	ASSINRGHGYT
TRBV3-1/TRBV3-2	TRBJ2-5	ASSLGTTGRETQY
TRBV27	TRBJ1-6	ASSSDRTRSYNSPLH
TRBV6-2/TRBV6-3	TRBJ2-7	ASTPRGQPLRVQY
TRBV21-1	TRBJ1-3	ARKKGERDNGGNTIY
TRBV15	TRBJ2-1	ATSRERRGEQF
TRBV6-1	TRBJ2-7	ASSERTEGYEQY
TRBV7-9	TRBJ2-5	ASSLRQGTGEETQY